This T cell receptor beta chain stems from a study of monozygotic twins with inflammatory bowel disease. For each CDR3 protein, TCRdb gives one entry from its re-call of the 5' RACE reads, without DNA. In total, the table holds 350,000 to 550,000 distinct CDR3 sequences. The CDR3 runs to 16 residues. The germline V gene has CDR1 DFQATT and CDR2 SNEGSKA (reference sequence). The sequencing input was blood. This chain joins TRBV20-1 and TRBJ2-1; checking the TCRdb D call of TRBD2 is not possible without DNA. The TCR sequence derives from a human donor with ulcerative colitis or Crohn's disease, or a healthy co-twin of an affected twin (not recorded which). CDR3 protein: CSAGMLGRRPWNVQFF.